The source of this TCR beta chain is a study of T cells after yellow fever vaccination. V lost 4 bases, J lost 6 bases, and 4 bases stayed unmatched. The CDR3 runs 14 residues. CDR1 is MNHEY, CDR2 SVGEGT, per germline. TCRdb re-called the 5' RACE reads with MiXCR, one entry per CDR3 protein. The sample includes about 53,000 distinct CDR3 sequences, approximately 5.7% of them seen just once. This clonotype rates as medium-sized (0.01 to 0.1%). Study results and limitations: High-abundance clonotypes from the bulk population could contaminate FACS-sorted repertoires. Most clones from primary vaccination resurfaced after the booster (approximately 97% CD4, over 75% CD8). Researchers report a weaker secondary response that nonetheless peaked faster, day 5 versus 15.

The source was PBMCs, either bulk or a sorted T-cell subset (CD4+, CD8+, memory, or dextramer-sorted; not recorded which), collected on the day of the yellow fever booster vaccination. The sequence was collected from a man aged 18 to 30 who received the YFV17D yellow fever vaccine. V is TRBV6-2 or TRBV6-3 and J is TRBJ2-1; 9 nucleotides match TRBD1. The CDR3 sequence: CASSSGTGINEQFF. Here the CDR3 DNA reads TGTGCCAGCAGTTCCGGGACAGGGATCAATGAGCAGTTCTTC.